This T cell receptor beta chain was profiled in a study of blood T cell repertoires in COVID-19 (dated by TCRdb to about 2020). Some background on the complete study: Samples covering the acute and convalescent phases of COVID-19 were provided by collaborators in the United States, Italy and Spain. The repertoires were made available in a free public database intended to serve as a resource for research on the immune response to SARS-CoV-2. The dataset comprised deeply sampled blood TCRbeta repertoires from subjects exposed to, actively infected with, or recovered from COVID-19. A de-identified subject ID, COVID-19 status, age in years and sex were almost always included in the sample metadata. The material from the prospective study consisted of cDNA or gDNA derived from T cells, B-cell-depleted T cells, or PBMCs. The samples were drawn from two sources: the first 160 participants of the ongoing ImmuneRACE study, and 1,200 or so subjects contributed by 6 global collaborators. Where available, HLA class I and class II types were obtained from metadata supplied by the sample provider rather than from assay-based typing.

TCRbeta CDR3 regions were amplified from genomic DNA using the immunoSEQ Assay, a bias-controlled multiplex PCR. On the authors' methods: The number of nucleated cells in each sample was estimated by amplification of reference gene primers within the assay. To quantify the absolute abundance of each unique TCRbeta CDR3 rearrangement, sequence reads were collapsed and filtered. Productive Simpson clonality was computed per sample as the square root of Simpson's diversity index over productive rearrangements. Here the immuneACCESS table is served through TCRdb, limited to in-frame sequences with V and J called. Missing clones are a known gap in these copies; in checked studies unresolved V genes cover under half, and the rest lacks a known reason. For V, J and clone size, that table is used; D and trimming come from the DNA. This sample is represented by almost 300,000 clones; around 92% of them were singletons. The ten largest make up 11% of the sample.

About this clone: What antigen it recognizes has not been identified. Base qualities are missing; no much larger clone stands one base away.

Beyond this particular receptor, the publication reports: The quantity of clinical and demographic metadata differed by source and by participant and was supplied without curation.

In Seattle, one collaborating source enrolled patients while the infection was active and tracked those patients longitudinally over the course of disease. Each collaborating institution followed its own protocols to collect whole blood in K2EDTA tubes. For TCRbeta analysis, collaborator samples were shipped as frozen whole blood, as isolated PBMCs, or as DNA extracted from either sample type. The germline V gene encodes CDR1 SGHRS and CDR2 YFSETQ. V is cut back by 3 bases and J by 1 base, with 10 bases in the junction unmatched. Spanning cysteine to phenylalanine, the CDR3 consists of 18 amino acids. The only DNA kept is the CDR3, 54 bases in frame from the first base.

Sequencing input: peripheral blood. This sequence originates from a woman aged 25 to 45 with COVID-19, enrolled during active disease. The chain uses TRBV5-1 and TRBJ2-4; 10 central bases correspond to TRBD1. The CDR3 protein: CASSSGTGAGLAKNIQYF. The DNA sequence is TGCGCCAGCAGCTCCGGGACAGGGGCCGGTCTGGCCAAAAACATTCAGTACTTC.